A selection of T cell receptor beta chains follows, all from one sample in a study of PD-L1 blockade in urothelial cancer. Only in-frame clones appear in the TCRdb table, and some are missing; sequencing was by immunoSEQ multiplex PCR. The data show approximately 90,000 clones, over 75% seen once. Source: PBMCs, taken around atezolizumab (anti-PD-L1) treatment. All receptors derive from a man in his fifties or sixties with urothelial cancer. CDR3s include the opening cysteine and the closing phenylalanine or tryptophan. The order of the fields is D gene, J gene, V gene, clone size, CDR3 protein, CDR3 DNA. A D gene is named only where the DNA matches it firmly. The size of a clone is reported for some rows only, either as once, few or many, or as a class for expanded clones.

TRBD1 TRBJ1-2 TRBV18 NA CASSPGTGDYGYTF TGTGCCAGCTCACCCGGGACAGGGGACTATGGCTACACCTTC
NA TRBJ2-7 TRBV7-6 few CASSLAASASYEQYF TGTGCCAGCAGCTTAGCGGCTAGCGCATCCTACGAGCAGTACTTC
NA TRBJ2-7 TRBV18 NA CASSLQDSNEQYF TGTGCCAGCTCACTCCAGGATTCCAACGAGCAGTACTTC
TRBD2 TRBJ2-3 TRBV7-2 NA CASSPGLGLVFQRTDTQYF TGTGCCAGCAGCCCAGGGTTGGGACTAGTGTTCCAACGCACAGATACGCAGTATTTT
NA TRBJ1-3 TRBV27 NA CASSLVGLTGNTIYF TGTGCCAGCAGTTTGGTTGGACTAACTGGAAACACCATATATTTT
NA TRBJ2-1 TRBV7-6 once CASSTRLDHLSYNEQFF TGTGCCAGCAGCACCCGACTCGATCATCTTTCCTACAATGAGCAGTTCTTC
TRBD1 TRBJ2-3 TRBV5-1 NA CASSYDRGWADTQYF TGCGCCAGCAGCTATGACAGGGGTTGGGCAGATACGCAGTATTTT
NA TRBJ1-5 TRBV27 NA CASTPTGPGQPQHF TGTGCCAGCACCCCGACAGGTCCCGGGCAGCCCCAGCATTTT
TRBD1 TRBJ2-3 TRBV5-1 NA CASSFDRVPDTQYF TGCGCCAGCAGCTTCGACAGGGTTCCAGATACGCAGTATTTT
NA TRBJ1-1 TRBV25-1 NA CATSSTGYTEAFF TGTGCCACCTCGTCGACAGGCTACACTGAAGCTTTCTTT
NA TRBJ2-1 TRBV5-1 once CASSLAEEANNEQFF TGCGCCAGCAGCCTGGCCGAGGAGGCTAACAATGAGCAGTTCTTC
NA TRBJ2-5 TRBV14 NA CASSRRTGRETQYF TGTGCCAGCAGTCGCAGGACGGGGAGGGAGACCCAGTACTTC
TRBD1 TRBJ2-3 TRBV19 NA CASRDRGSGTDTQYF TGTGCCAGTAGGGACAGGGGGTCAGGTACAGATACGCAGTATTTT
NA TRBJ2-3 TRBV5-1 NA CASSLARLGDTQYF TGCGCCAGCAGCTTGGCCCGACTAGGAGATACGCAGTATTTT
TRBD2 TRBJ2-3 TRBV27 NA CASSFGTSGSTDTQYF TGTGCCAGCAGTTTTGGGACTAGCGGGAGCACAGATACGCAGTATTTT
NA TRBJ2-1 TRBV5-1 NA CASSHTSGAGGNEQFF TGCGCCAGCAGCCATACTTCAGGGGCGGGTGGCAATGAGCAGTTCTTC
TRBD1 TRBJ2-1 TRBV5-1 NA CASSFRSGTGDHNEQFF TGCGCCAGCAGCTTCCGATCCGGGACAGGGGATCACAATGAGCAGTTCTTC
NA TRBJ2-5 TRBV29-1 NA CSVAGLRQETQYF TGCAGCGTCGCAGGGTTAAGGCAAGAGACCCAGTACTTC
NA TRBJ1-2 TRBV2 once CASSGGGPQNYGYTF TGTGCCAGCAGTGGGGGAGGACCCCAAAACTATGGCTACACCTTC
NA TRBJ1-1 TRBV5-6 once CASSLRGTYTEAFF TGTGCCAGCAGCTTGCGGGGGACCTACACTGAAGCTTTCTTT
TRBD2 TRBJ2-5 TRBV5-4 NA CASSLGLAGSAETQYF TGTGCCAGCAGCTTAGGACTAGCGGGGAGCGCAGAGACCCAGTACTTC
TRBD1 TRBJ2-7 TRBV30 NA CASSGGAWGEQYF TGTGCCTCGTCAGGGGGAGCTTGGGGCGAGCAGTACTTC
NA TRBJ1-5 TRBV4-3 few CASSQDIGSSGQPQHF TGCGCCAGCAGCCAAGATATCGGATCGTCAGGTCAGCCCCAGCATTTT
NA TRBJ1-2 TRBV2 NA CASSAIRGYGYTF TGTGCCAGCAGTGCCATACGGGGCTATGGCTACACCTTC
NA TRBJ1-6 TRBV6-5 NA CASSYSGQPYNSPLHF TGTGCCAGCAGTTACTCCGGACAGCCCTATAATTCACCCCTCCACTTT
NA TRBJ1-2 TRBV4-1 NA CASSQGVTSPDGYTF TGCGCCAGCAGCCAAGGGGTGACAAGTCCCGATGGCTACACCTTC
TRBD1 TRBJ2-7 TRBV7-2 NA CASSLGQGPGEQYF TGTGCCAGCAGCCTGGGACAGGGCCCGGGCGAGCAGTACTTC
NA TRBJ2-5 TRBV4-3 NA CASSQAVGETQYF TGCGCCAGCAGCCAAGCTGTCGGAGAGACCCAGTACTTC
TRBD2 TRBJ2-7 TRBV19 NA CASSETARGGYEQYF TGTGCCAGTAGCGAGACCGCGCGGGGGGGATACGAGCAGTACTTC
NA TRBJ1-2 TRBV2 once CASSEESANYGYTF TGTGCCAGCAGTGAAGAGTCAGCTAACTATGGCTACACCTTC
NA TRBJ1-1 TRBV29-1 NA CSAGGTEAFF TGCAGCGCCGGGGGTACCGAAGCTTTCTTT
NA TRBJ1-4 TRBV7-8 NA CASSPLQGGEKLFF TGTGCCAGCAGCCCCCTCCAGGGTGGCGAAAAACTGTTTTTT
TRBD1 TRBJ2-7 TRBV6-5 NA CASSYLPGQGSQEQYF TGTGCCAGCAGTTACCTCCCGGGACAGGGTTCACAAGAGCAGTACTTC
NA TRBJ2-5 TRBV6-1 NA CASSGFKGWAETQYF TGTGCCAGCAGTGGGTTTAAGGGGTGGGCAGAGACCCAGTACTTC
NA TRBJ2-1 TRBV9 NA CASSPFGQGSLNEQFF TGTGCCAGCAGCCCGTTCGGGCAGGGGAGTTTAAATGAGCAGTTCTTC
NA TRBJ1-2 TRBV19 NA CASSILGKDYGYTF TGTGCCAGTAGTATACTCGGGAAGGACTATGGCTACACCTTC
NA TRBJ2-7 TRBV5-6 NA CASSLDTYYEQCF TGTGCCAGCAGCTTGGATACGTACTACGAGCAGTGCTTC